The next 17 T cell receptor beta chains were all read from a single sample in a study of early T cells in non-severe SARS-CoV-2 infection. TCRdb used MiXCR to reprocess the 5' RACE reads, holding one entry per CDR3 protein. This table holds about 48,000 distinct CDR3 sequences, approximately 13% found once. The sample comprised whole blood. These receptors were taken from an adult who was a healthcare worker with PCR-confirmed SARS-CoV-2 infection or an uninfected control (not recorded which).

V is TRBV29-1 and J is TRBJ2-7; 14 positions agree with TRBD2. CDR1 and CDR2 (germline): SQVTM, ANQGSEA. Trimming cost V 3 bases and J 7 bases; bases outside gene matches: 14. The CDR3 runs 17 residues. In DNA form, the CDR3 reads TGCAGCGTTGAGGGAGGGACTAGCGGGAGCTTAACGGGGGAGCAGTACTTC. This translates into CSVEGGTSGSLTGEQYF.

The chain links TRBV7-3 to TRBJ2-1; D gene unclear. V shed 1 base and J shed 7 bases, with 11 bases lying between them. CDR1 and CDR2 from the germline V gene are SGHTA and FQGTGA. The CDR3 is 14 residues long. CDR3 amino acids: CASSLNPDANEQFF. Written as DNA, the CDR3 is TGTGCCAGCAGCTTAAATCCTGACGCGAATGAGCAGTTCTTC.

The CDR3 DNA sequence: TGTGCCAGCAGCTTAGCCGGAGAGACCCAGTACTTC. Protein product: CASSLAGETQYF. The chain is built from TRBV7-2 and TRBJ2-5; D is unresolved. Looked up from germline, CDR1 is SGHTA and CDR2 is FQGNSA. V was trimmed by 0 bases and J by 4 bases, leaving 3 bases between them. CDR3 length: 12 residues.

This clonotype was detected ten times or more. V is TRBV25-1 and J is TRBJ1-4; D may be TRBD1 (5 bases). The V and J ends lost 5 bases and 0 bases respectively, with 13 bases between them. Germline V gene lookup returns CDR1 MGHDK and CDR2 SYGVNS. The length of the CDR3 is 16 residues. CDR3 loop: CASSRSWGATNEKLFF. The CDR3 DNA reads TGTGCCAGCAGTAGAAGTTGGGGGGCAACTAATGAAAAACTGTTTTTT. Filled out from reference TRBV25-1 and TRBJ1-4, the complete variable domain reads EADIYQTPRYLVIGTGKKITLECSQTMGHDKMYWYQQDPGMELHLIHYSYGVNSTEKGDLSSESTVSRIRTEHFPLTLESARPSHTSQYLCASSRSWGATNEKLFFGSGTQLSVL.

The chain combines TRBV7-9 with TRBJ2-7; D possibly corresponds to TRBD2 (6 bases). V was cut by 0 bases and J by 7 bases, with 13 bases left in between. The germline CDR1 and CDR2 sequences are SEHNR and FQNEAQ (reference sequence). This CDR3 is built from 14 residues. CDR3 bases: TGTGCCAGCAGCTTAGCCCGGGACTCCGGAGAGCAGTACTTC. Its translation: CASSLARDSGEQYF.

The chain joins TRBV7-2 to TRBJ2-2, with D hard to call. The V and J ends lost 3 bases and 5 bases respectively, with 10 bases between them. The CDR3 extends over 14 amino acids. Germline values: CDR1 SGHTA, CDR2 FQGNSA. CDR3 amino acids: CASSFGRRTGELFF. DNA for the CDR3: TGTGCCAGCAGCTTTGGTCGGAGAACCGGGGAGCTGTTTTTT.

In the case of this clonotype: This may arise from a read error, as a much more abundant clone is one base away. The J gene is TRBJ1-1, the V gene TRBV28; D is possibly TRBD1 (5 bases). Germline CDR1 MDHEN, CDR2 SYDVKM. The CDR3 sequence is 16 residues long. CDR3 in DNA: TGTGCCAGCAGTTTCCATCTCGGGACGCCAAACACTAAAGCTTTCTTT. The encoded protein is CASSFHLGTPNTKAFF.

This chain connects TRBV2 to TRBJ1-2; no clear D gene. This CDR3 comprises 11 residues. V lost 4 bases to trimming and J lost 8 bases, with 8 bases between them. In germline, CDR1 is SNHLY, CDR2 FYNNEI. The DNA for the CDR3 is TGTGCCAGCAGTGGCTCCGGAGGCTACACCTTC. It codes for CASSGSGGYTF.

This clonotype was counted at least ten times. The chain employs TRBV12-3 or TRBV12-4 and TRBJ1-1; no clear D gene. The CDR3 has 14 residues. V was cut by 5 bases and J by 0 bases, with 10 bases left in between. CDR3 bases: TGTGCCAGCAGTCAGGTGATGATGAACACTGAAGCTTTCTTT. This encodes CASSQVMMNTEAFF.

This clonotype appeared a few times. DNA for the CDR3: TGTGCCAGCAGTGAGTTAAACGAGGCCTCGGGGCAGTACTTC. This codes for CASSELNEASGQYF. The chain combines TRBV25-1 with TRBJ2-7; no clear D. This CDR3 has 14 residues. V was trimmed by 3 bases and J by 9 bases, leaving 18 bases between them. Germline V gene data show CDR1 as MGHDK and CDR2 as SYGVNS.

This clonotype was seen only once. This rearrangement joins TRBV6-5 to TRBJ2-7, with 8 bases fitting TRBD1. The CDR3 is 15 residues long. With 5 bases clipped from V and 1 base from J, the junction kept 7 bases outside the gene matches. Germline CDR1 and CDR2: MNHEY and SVGAGI. The CDR3 region is CASSVNRDRSYEQYF. The CDR3, as DNA: TGTGCCAGCAGTGTAAACCGGGACAGGTCCTACGAGCAGTACTTC.

In this sample, this clonotype turned up many times. The gene calls are TRBV4-1 and TRBJ1-6; D is undetermined. CDR3 length equals 13 residues. The V end was cut by 1 base, the J end by 7 bases, with 5 bases between. Germline CDR1 is MGHRA and CDR2 is YSYEKL. The CDR3, as DNA: TGCGCCAGCAGCCAAGGTCAGAATTCACCCCTCCACTTT. Amino acid sequence: CASSQGQNSPLHF.

This clonotype was observed at least ten times. The V gene is TRBV28, the J gene TRBJ2-7; D call uncertain. Germline values: CDR1 MDHEN, CDR2 SYDVKM. Trimming cost V 2 bases and J 5 bases, with 7 bases left between them. The CDR3 has 12 amino acids. The CDR3 DNA is TGTGCCAGCAGTTTAGGCGGTAACGAGCAGTACTTC. It is translated as CASSLGGNEQYF.

The table lists this clonotype with many counts. The chain has TRBV12-3 or TRBV12-4 and TRBJ2-3; no firm D call. V was pared by 3 bases and J by 2 bases, with 6 bases between. This CDR3 is 13 amino acids long. The DNA of the CDR3 is TGTGCCAGCAGTTTGGGGAACACAGATACGCAGTATTTT. It is translated as CASSLGNTDTQYF.

This clonotype occurred many times. V is TRBV20-1 and J is TRBJ2-2, with D possibly matching TRBD1 (6 bases). This CDR3 spans 15 amino acids. The V and J ends lost 2 bases and 0 bases respectively, with 10 bases between them. The germline gives CDR1 DFQATT, CDR2 SNEGSKA (reference sequence). CDR3 protein: CSARRDTANTGELFF. CDR3 nucleotide sequence: TGCAGTGCTAGAAGGGACACGGCGAACACCGGGGAGCTGTTTTTT.

This clonotype has just a few counts. V and J are TRBV2 and TRBJ1-5; 7 bases are shared with TRBD1. Losses at the gene ends were 2 bases for V and 7 bases for J; bases not matched to a gene: 8. CDR1 is SNHLY and CDR2 is FYNNEI in the germline V gene. This CDR3 spans 15 amino acids. In DNA, the CDR3 is TGTGCCAGCAGTGAACAGGGGGGTCGGACGCAGCCCCAGCATTTT. Protein product: CASSEQGGRTQPQHF.

The chain joins TRBV5-1 to TRBJ2-2; 7 bases match TRBD2. The germline gives CDR1 SGHRS, CDR2 YFSETQ. CDR3 length: 15 residues. V trimming: 2 bases; J trimming: 6 bases; junction bases outside the gene matches: 7. CDR3 coding DNA: TGCGCCAGCAGCTTACAAGCGGGGAGTGCCGGGGAGCTGTTTTTT. The encoded protein is CASSLQAGSAGELFF.